These 22 T cell receptor beta chains originate from one sample sequenced in a study of blood T cell repertoires in COVID-19. Assay: immunoSEQ multiplex PCR; the TCRdb copy retains only in-frame clones and omits some. The data show some 75,000 clones, about four fifths seen once. The sample taken for sequencing was peripheral blood. The receptors originated from a woman older than 75 with active or convalescent COVID-19.

V is TRBV28 and J is TRBJ2-1; TRBD2 agrees at 8 bases. V lost 6 bases, J lost 3 bases, and 7 bases stayed unmatched. The CDR3 consists of 15 residues. The germline CDR1 and CDR2 sequences are MDHEN and SYDVKM. For the CDR3, the DNA is TGTGCCAGCAGGATTCGGGGGGGGGACTACAATGAGCAGTTCTTC. Translated: CASRIRGGDYNEQFF.

V gene TRBV7-6 combines with J gene TRBJ2-3; 9 positions match TRBD2. The junction had 5 bases not matched to a gene; V was cut back by 3 bases and J by 4 bases. CDR3 length: 15 amino acids. Germline loops: CDR1 SGHVS, CDR2 FNYEAQ. Here the CDR3 reads CASSFQRGASDTQYF. CDR3 DNA: TGTGCCAGCAGCTTCCAGCGGGGGGCCTCAGATACGCAGTATTTT.

The rearrangement joins TRBV18 to TRBJ1-6; tentatively, D is TRBD1 (5 bases). Germline values: CDR1 KGHSH, CDR2 LQKENI. With 2 bases removed from V and 8 bases from J, the gap between germline ends came to 13 bases. The CDR3 has 15 amino acids. Here the CDR3 reads CASSPVQGVDSPLHF. CDR3 nucleotides: TGTGCCAGCTCACCAGTCCAGGGTGTTGATTCACCCCTCCACTTT.

V gene TRBV28 combines with J gene TRBJ1-5; tentative D call: TRBD1 (5 bases). In germline, CDR1 is MDHEN, CDR2 SYDVKM. Between the trimmed V and J ends, which lost 0 bases and 5 bases, there was a span of 20 bases. The CDR3 totals 18 residues. The CDR3 region has the DNA TGTGCCAGCAGTTTATGGGGAATAAAGCGGGGGAGTGATCAGCCCCAGCATTTT. Protein sequence: CASSLWGIKRGSDQPQHF. Looking up the rest from reference TRBV28 and TRBJ1-5 gives the full variable domain: DVKVTQSSRYLVKRTGEKVFLECVQDMDHENMFWYRQDPGLGLRLIYFSYDVKMKEKGDIPEGYSVSREKKERFSLILESASTNQTSMYLCASSLWGIKRGSDQPQHFGDGTRLSIL.

The chain recombines TRBV7-2 with TRBJ2-2; perhaps TRBD2 as D (6 bases). CDR3 length: 17 residues. V shed 3 bases and J shed 0 bases, with 14 bases lying between them. The germline V gene has CDR1 SGHTA and CDR2 FQGNSA. Here the CDR3 reads CASSLSGRTTNTGELFF. Here the CDR3 DNA reads TGTGCCAGCAGCTTGTCGGGACGGACTACGAACACCGGGGAGCTGTTTTTT.

The DNA of the CDR3 is TGTGCCAGTAGTAGGGCCGGGACAGGGGGCTATGGCTACACCTTC. It codes for CASSRAGTGGYGYTF. This chain uses TRBV19 with TRBJ1-2; TRBD1 aligns across 11 bases. Trimming took 4 bases from V and 4 from J; bases not matched to a gene: 5. This CDR3 spans 15 amino acids. Germline V gene lookup returns CDR1 LNHDA and CDR2 SQIVND (reference sequence).

The chain employs TRBV7-9 and TRBJ1-2; 8 nucleotides align to TRBD1. Germline lookup yields CDR1 SEHNR and CDR2 FQNEAQ (reference sequence). CDR3 size: 13 residues. V was pared by 5 bases and J by 6 bases, with 5 bases of the junction left unmatched. The CDR3 region is CASSRTGSHGYTF. Written as DNA, the CDR3 is TGTGCCAGCAGCCGGACAGGGAGTCATGGCTACACCTTC.

This clone is labeled as medium-sized (0.01 to 0.1%). The V call is TRBV3-1 (or the pseudogene TRBV3-2), the J call TRBJ2-7, with D possibly being TRBD2 (5 bases). V shed 1 base and J shed 7 bases, with 20 bases lying between them. The CDR3 runs to 16 residues. Germline V gene lookup returns CDR1 LGHDT and CDR2 YNNKEL (reference sequence). Here the CDR3 reads CASSQARRADKREQYF. In DNA, the CDR3 is TGTGCCAGCAGCCAAGCCCGGCGGGCAGATAAAAGAGAGCAGTACTTC.

Of note for this clone: This specimen includes other DNA sequences encoding the same CDR3. The chain links TRBV15 to TRBJ2-6; no clear D. There are 16 residues in the CDR3. Germline V gene data show CDR1 as LNHNV and CDR2 as YYDKDF (reference sequence). The V gene lost 0 bases and the J gene lost 0 bases, with 6 bases spanning the gap. The DNA of the CDR3 is TGTGCCACCAGCAGAGATAGTGGCTCTGGGGCCAACGTCCTGACTTTC. It encodes CATSRDSGSGANVLTF.

J is TRBJ1-4 and V is TRBV2; no definite D call. The CDR3 totals 16 residues. V was pared by 1 base and J by 2 bases, with 11 bases between. From germline, CDR1 is SNHLY and CDR2 FYNNEI. CDR3 amino acids: CASSEVYGATNEKLFF. Here the CDR3 DNA reads TGTGCCAGCAGTGAAGTATACGGAGCGACTAATGAAAAACTGTTTTTT.

With respect to this clone: A junction boundary mismatches the germline segment, possibly from a read error. This chain connects TRBV14 to TRBJ2-7; D possibly corresponds to TRBD2 (7 bases). CDR1 and CDR2 (germline): SGHDN, FVKESK. There are 15 residues in the CDR3. The CDR3 nucleotides are TGTGCCCGCAGCCTGGGGAGGGGGGGGCCCTACGAGCAGTACTTC. Amino acid sequence: CARSLGRGGPYEQYF.

About this clone: Different DNA sequences within this sample yield the same CDR3. The rearrangement uses TRBV7-2 and TRBJ2-7; 7 bases align to TRBD1. The germline V gene encodes CDR1 SGHTA and CDR2 FQGNSA. V was clipped by 2 bases and J by 0 bases; unmatched bases: 1. There are 14 residues in the CDR3. CDR3 DNA: TGTGCCAGCAGCTTAAGACAGGGCTCCTACGAGCAGTACTTC. Translating gives CASSLRQGSYEQYF.

This chain joins TRBV27 and TRBJ2-3; 9 bases agree with TRBD1. The CDR3 is 13 amino acids. CDR1 and CDR2 from the germline V gene are MNHEY and SMNVEV (reference sequence). V shed 10 bases and J 1 base; nucleotides not matched to a gene: 3. For the CDR3, the DNA is TGTGCCACCGGGGACAGGGGCACAGATACGCAGTATTTT. This sequence encodes CATGDRGTDTQYF.

V is TRBV14 and J is TRBJ1-2, with TRBD1 identical over 7 bases. Germline lookup yields CDR1 SGHDN and CDR2 FVKESK. The CDR3 is 14 residues long. Unmatched junction bases numbered 6, after V lost 2 bases and J lost 6 bases. CDR3 nucleotide sequence: TGTGCCAGCAGCCAAAGGGGGGACAGAGATGGCTACACCTTC. As protein: CASSQRGDRDGYTF.

This chain uses TRBV5-1 with TRBJ2-7; 11 bases are shared with TRBD1. Germline V CDR1 and CDR2: SGHRS, YFSETQ. The CDR3 has 15 residues. V lost 0 bases, J lost 8 bases, and 7 bases stayed unmatched. The CDR3 nucleotides are TGCGCCAGCAGCTTGGAAAGGACAGGGGGCAGCCAGCAGTACTTC. Translated: CASSLERTGGSQQYF. Combining the CDR3 with reference TRBV5-1 and TRBJ2-7 gives the whole variable domain KAGVTQTPRYLIKTRGQQVTLSCSPISGHRSVSWYQQTPGQGLQFLFEYFSETQRNKGNFPGRFSGRQFSNSRSEMNVSTLELGDSALYLCASSLERTGGSQQYFGPGTRLTVT.

The gene calls are TRBV20-1 and TRBJ1-1; perhaps TRBD1 as D (6 bases). This CDR3 is built from 11 residues. Germline assignment: CDR1 DFQATT and CDR2 SNEGSKA (reference sequence). Between the trimmed V and J ends, which lost 5 bases and 7 bases, there was a span of 11 bases. Written as DNA, the CDR3 is TGCAGTGCTTTTACAGGGTTTGAAGCTTTCTTT. Translated: CSAFTGFEAFF.

The chain carries TRBV2 and TRBJ2-7, with D uncertain. Germline lookup yields CDR1 SNHLY and CDR2 FYNNEI. The CDR3 loop spans 12 amino acids. Deletions cut 4 bases from V and 1 base from J, with 5 bases between. The CDR3 region is CASSGDSYEQYF. Written as DNA, the CDR3 is TGTGCCAGCAGTGGCGATTCCTACGAGCAGTACTTC.

V is TRBV7-8 and J is TRBJ2-2; D is possibly TRBD2 (6 bases). V was pared by 3 bases and J by 2 bases, with 19 bases between. The CDR3 totals 18 residues. Per germline, CDR1 SGHVS and CDR2 FQNEAQ. CDR3 sequence reads: CASSLFIGGTVNTGELFF. The CDR3 DNA follows: TGTGCCAGCAGCTTGTTTATCGGCGGGACTGTAAACACCGGGGAGCTGTTTTTT.

This clone was observed once. The chain joins TRBV19 to TRBJ2-3; TRBD2 might be the D (6 bases). The CDR3 is 16 amino acids. Trimming left V 7 bases short and J 1 base short, with 18 bases between. Germline V gene lookup returns CDR1 LNHDA and CDR2 SQIVND (reference sequence). The CDR3 DNA reads as TGTGCCAGTACAGCTCTCCGGGGAGGTGGCACAGATACGCAGTATTTT. It specifies CASTALRGGGTDTQYF. Filled out from reference TRBV19 and TRBJ2-3, the complete variable domain reads DGGITQSPKYLFRKEGQNVTLSCEQNLNHDAMYWYRQDPGQGLRLIYYSQIVNDFQKGDIAEGYSVSREKKESFPLTVTSAQKNPTAFYLCASTALRGGGTDTQYFGPGTRLTVL.

This clone has only a few counts. V and J are TRBV19 and TRBJ1-5; the D gene is possibly TRBD1 (6 bases). This CDR3 region has 17 residues. Trimming took 4 bases from V and 1 from J, leaving 17 bases between them. The germline gives CDR1 LNHDA, CDR2 SQIVND (reference sequence). The CDR3 DNA reads TGTGCCAGTAGTAGGCAGGGGTTTGGCTTGAGCAATCAGCCCCAGCATTTT. Its protein is CASSRQGFGLSNQPQHF.

The gene calls are TRBV5-1 and TRBJ2-7, with D tentatively TRBD1 (5 bases). The CDR3 sequence is 13 residues long. V was clipped by 5 bases and J by 0 bases, with 9 bases between them. Germline V CDR1 and CDR2: SGHRS, YFSETQ. The CDR3 is CASRAGFSYEQYF. CDR3 nucleotides: TGCGCCAGCAGAGCAGGGTTCTCCTACGAGCAGTACTTC.

This chain links TRBV3-1 (or the pseudogene TRBV3-2) with TRBJ2-5; possibly TRBD2 for D (7 bases). CDR1 LGHDT and CDR2 YNNKEL come from the germline V gene (reference sequence). The CDR3 contains 14 residues. V lost 4 bases, J lost 5 bases, and 14 bases lay in between. As DNA, the CDR3 is TGTGCCAGCAGCCGAATAGGGGGGGACGAGACCCAGTACTTC. It specifies CASSRIGGDETQYF.